This T cell receptor (beta chain) was identified during a study of blood T cell repertoires in COVID-19. Generated by immunoSEQ multiplex PCR, the TCRdb table keeps only in-frame clones and is missing some. The table has fewer than 200,000 clones, around four fifths seen once; the top ten hold approximately 4.7%. Per germline, CDR1 SGHRS and CDR2 YFSETQ. V was clipped by 0 bases and J by 4 bases, with 18 bases between them. The CDR3 sequence is 17 residues long. The sequenced material came from PBMCs or T cells enriched from blood (not recorded which). The sequence derives from a woman in her forties or fifties who had recovered from COVID-19. The V and J genes are TRBV5-1 and TRBJ2-3, with D perhaps matching TRBD2 (7 bases). The CDR3: CASSLEGGSLIADTQYF. The CDR3 DNA is TGCGCCAGCAGCTTGGAGGGGGGGAGTTTAATCGCAGATACGCAGTATTTT.